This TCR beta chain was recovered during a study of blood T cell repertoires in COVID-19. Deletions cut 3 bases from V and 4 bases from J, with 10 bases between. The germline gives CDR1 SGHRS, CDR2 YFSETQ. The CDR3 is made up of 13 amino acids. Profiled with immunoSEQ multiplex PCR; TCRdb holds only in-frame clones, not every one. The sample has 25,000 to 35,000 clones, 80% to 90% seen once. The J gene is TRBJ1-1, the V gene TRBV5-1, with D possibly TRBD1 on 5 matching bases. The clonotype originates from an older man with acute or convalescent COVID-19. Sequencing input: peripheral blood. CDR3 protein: CASSSATGTEAFF. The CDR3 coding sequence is TGCGCCAGCAGCTCAGCCACAGGCACTGAAGCTTTCTTT.